Each of the 30 T cell receptor beta chains below was sequenced from the same sample in a study of beta chain features in type 1 diabetes. cDNA synthesis used the whole RNA isolate, giving expressed TCRB sequences. Measured with immunoSEQ multiplex PCR; TCRdb has only the in-frame clones, and not every one. Of under 400,000 clones listed, over 10% are singletons. Sequencing used naive CD4+ T cells from blood. The receptors derive from a man aged 18 to 29 in good health.

In this sample, this clone turned up a few times. The rearrangement links TRBV9 to TRBJ2-5, with 9 bases aligning to TRBD2. Germline CDR1 and CDR2: SGDLS and YYNGEE. Trimming at V came to 4 bases and at J to 4 bases, leaving 11 bases not matched to a gene. This CDR3 is 16 amino acids long. CDR3 sequence: CASSPRGSGRPETQYF. CDR3 DNA sequence: TGTGCCAGCAGCCCACGGGGGAGCGGGAGGCCAGAGACCCAGTACTTC.

The rearrangement joins TRBV25-1 to TRBJ1-2; D not resolved. The V end lost 8 bases, the J end lost 2 bases, and 6 bases lay between the germline ends. The CDR3 is made up of 11 amino acids. Germline values: CDR1 MGHDK, CDR2 SYGVNS. The CDR3 DNA sequence: TGTGCCAGCCAAGAGAACTATGGCTACACCTTC. Amino acid sequence: CASQENYGYTF.

This clone was found a few times. The chain has TRBV6-5 and TRBJ1-2; unclear D gene. V lost 2 bases and J lost 8, with 15 bases in between. The CDR3 length is 14 residues. The V gene's germline CDR1 is MNHEY and CDR2 SVGAGI. As DNA, the CDR3 is TGTGCCAGCAGTTACCATGACTCCAACGGGGGCTACACCTTC. Translation gives CASSYHDSNGGYTF.

V usage is TRBV5-1 and J usage is TRBJ2-7; 9 nucleotides align to TRBD1. This CDR3 is built from 14 residues. The germline gives CDR1 SGHRS, CDR2 YFSETQ. J gave up 2 bases and V 1 base, and 1 base lay outside the gene matches. The CDR3 DNA reads TGCGCCAGCAGCTTGAGACAGGGGGCCTACGAGCAGTACTTC. Translated: CASSLRQGAYEQYF.

The sample holds a few counts of this clone. CDR3 loop: CASSRTDSYEQYF. In DNA form, the CDR3 reads TGCGCCAGCAGCCGGACAGACTCCTACGAGCAGTACTTC. V usage is TRBV4-3 and J usage is TRBJ2-7, with D tentatively TRBD1 (6 bases). This CDR3 contains 13 residues. Trimming cost V 4 bases and J 0 bases, with 7 bases left between them. CDR1 and CDR2 (germline): LGHNA, YSLEER.

The chain combines TRBV2 with TRBJ2-5, with 11 positions matching TRBD1. The CDR3 runs to 15 residues. Unmatched junction bases numbered 4, after V lost 2 bases and J lost 5 bases. Per the germline V gene, CDR1 is SNHLY and CDR2 is FYNNEI. The CDR3: CASSERTGGWETQYF. As DNA, the CDR3 is TGTGCCAGCAGTGAACGGACAGGGGGCTGGGAGACCCAGTACTTC.

The chain recombines TRBV4-3 with TRBJ2-1; 9 nucleotides match TRBD2. In germline, CDR1 is LGHNA, CDR2 YSLEER. The CDR3 covers 16 residues. The V segment lost 4 bases and the J segment 12 bases; nucleotides outside the gene matches: 16. The chain's CDR3 is CASSPGSNLAGVGQFF. CDR3 in DNA: TGCGCCAGCAGCCCCGGGAGTAATTTAGCGGGAGTCGGGCAGTTCTTC.

The V and J genes are TRBV7-2 and TRBJ2-1, with a possible D match to TRBD2 (6 bases). Trimming stripped 4 bases from V and 2 bases from J, with 12 bases between. Germline CDR1 is SGHTA and CDR2 is FQGNSA. This CDR3 is built from 15 residues. The CDR3 coding sequence is TGTGCCAGCAGCTCTCTTAGCGGAACCTACAATGAGCAGTTCTTC. Residues: CASSSLSGTYNEQFF.

This clone was seen a few times. J is TRBJ2-7 and V is TRBV20-1; D remains unclear. The V and J ends lost 5 bases and 2 bases respectively, with 7 bases between them. Germline values: CDR1 DFQATT, CDR2 SNEGSKA (reference sequence). The CDR3 runs 11 residues. Written as DNA, the CDR3 is TGCAGTGCTGACAAGGCCTACGAGCAGTACTTC. Translating it yields CSADKAYEQYF.

This clone came up a few times. The rearrangement uses TRBV30 and TRBJ2-1; 14 bases match TRBD2. CDR1 is GTSNPN, CDR2 SVGIG, per germline (reference sequence). The CDR3 loop spans 19 amino acids. V lost 3 bases and J lost 1; bases outside the gene matches: 11. The CDR3 DNA is TGTGCCTGGAGCCTGACTAGCGGGAGGGCCAAATCGTCCTACAATGAGCAGTTCTTC. It translates to CAWSLTSGRAKSSYNEQFF. Together with reference TRBV30 and TRBJ2-1, the CDR3 gives the full variable domain: SQTIHQWPATLVQPVGSPLSLECTVEGTSNPNLYWYRQAAGRGLQLLFYSVGIGQISSEVPQNLSASRPQDRQFILSSKKLLLSDSGFYLCAWSLTSGRAKSSYNEQFFGPGTRLTVL.

The chain employs TRBV7-9 and TRBJ1-1, with D perhaps TRBD1 (6 bases). The length of the CDR3 is 17 residues. The germline V and J ends were trimmed by 1 base and 0 bases, with 15 bases remaining between them. In germline, CDR1 is SEHNR, CDR2 FQNEAQ (reference sequence). CDR3 bases: TGTGCCAGCAGCTTAGGCCCGGACAGAGCCATGAACACTGAAGCTTTCTTT. It specifies CASSLGPDRAMNTEAFF.

V gene TRBV7-2 combines with J gene TRBJ1-1; D is undetermined. The CDR3 runs to 13 residues. Looked up from germline, CDR1 is SGHTA and CDR2 is FQGNSA. Trimming stripped 0 bases from V and 3 bases from J, with 5 bases between. The CDR3 sequence is CASSLAQDTEAFF. For the CDR3, the DNA is TGTGCCAGCAGCTTAGCGCAGGACACTGAAGCTTTCTTT.

This clone was counted only a few times. The rearrangement uses TRBV19 and TRBJ1-5, with D uncertain. The V end was cut by 3 bases, the J end by 2 bases, with 11 bases between. There are 15 residues in the CDR3. CDR1 and CDR2 from the germline V gene are LNHDA and SQIVND (reference sequence). CDR3: CASSMGVVGNQPQHF. The CDR3 nucleotides are TGTGCCAGTAGTATGGGAGTAGTCGGCAATCAGCCCCAGCATTTT.

This clone was counted a few times. The chain couples TRBV5-4 to TRBJ2-7; 8 bases align to TRBD2. The germline V gene encodes CDR1 SGHNT and CDR2 YYREEE (reference sequence). J gave up 3 bases and V 4 bases, and 6 bases lay outside the gene matches. CDR3 size: 14 residues. Here the CDR3 DNA reads TGTGCCAGCAGCCGACTAAGCGGGGGCTACGAGCAGTACTTC. As protein: CASSRLSGGYEQYF.

CDR3 DNA: TGTGCCAGCAGTGAACCAGGGATCACAGATACGCAGTATTTT. This gives the protein CASSEPGITDTQYF. V usage is TRBV2 and J usage is TRBJ2-3, with D maybe TRBD1 (5 bases). Deletions cut 2 bases from V and 2 bases from J, with 8 bases between. The CDR3 is 14 residues long. Germline values: CDR1 SNHLY, CDR2 FYNNEI.

This clone was counted once. V usage is TRBV7-9 and J usage is TRBJ2-7, with a possible D match to TRBD1 (6 bases). CDR1 and CDR2 (germline): SEHNR, FQNEAQ (reference sequence). V was pared by 2 bases and J by 12 bases, with 23 bases between. The CDR3 has 15 amino acids. The CDR3 is CASSLRSGDNAQWYF. The CDR3 nucleotides are TGTGCCAGCAGCTTACGGAGTGGGGACAACGCGCAGTGGTACTTC.

V and J are TRBV14 and TRBJ2-2; perhaps TRBD1 as D (5 bases). CDR3 length: 18 amino acids. V was cut by 1 base and J by 2 bases, with 17 bases left in between. Germline loops: CDR1 SGHDN, CDR2 FVKESK. Here the CDR3 reads CASSQVFRDRANTGELFF. The CDR3 nucleotides are TGTGCCAGCAGCCAAGTTTTCCGTGACAGAGCCAACACCGGGGAGCTGTTTTTT.

This clone was picked up a small number of times. The gene calls are TRBV7-9 and TRBJ2-1, with 13 bases aligning to TRBD2. The J segment lost 8 bases and the V segment lost 5 bases, leaving 9 bases of the junction unmatched. This CDR3 comprises 16 residues. The V gene's germline CDR1 is SEHNR and CDR2 FQNEAQ (reference sequence). The CDR3 region is CASSAQLAGGPDEQFF. In DNA form, the CDR3 reads TGTGCCAGCAGCGCCCAACTAGCGGGGGGGCCGGATGAGCAGTTCTTC.

In regard to this clone: The identical CDR3 is also encoded by other nucleotide sequences in the sample. The chain couples TRBV7-3 to TRBJ2-1, with 12 bases that match TRBD2. CDR1 is SGHTA, CDR2 FQGTGA, per germline. The J segment lost 3 bases and the V segment lost 5 bases, leaving 2 bases of the junction unmatched. This CDR3 spans 15 amino acids. The CDR3, as DNA: TGTGCCAGCAGCCCGGGACTAGCGGGCTACAATGAGCAGTTCTTC. This codes for CASSPGLAGYNEQFF.

CDR3 nucleotide sequence: TGTGCCAGCAGTGACGGCAGCGGGCCCTACAATGAGCAGTTCTTC. Residues: CASSDGSGPYNEQFF. This chain uses TRBV6-4 with TRBJ2-1; maybe TRBD2 (6 bases). The length of the CDR3 is 15 residues. V was shortened by 2 bases and J by 2 bases, with 10 bases between the two germline ends. The germline CDR1 and CDR2 sequences are MRHNA and SNTAGT.

The V and J genes are TRBV9 and TRBJ2-1; weak D call: TRBD2 (5 bases). Germline loops: CDR1 SGDLS, CDR2 YYNGEE. V was cut by 3 bases and J by 6 bases, with 28 bases left in between. The length of the CDR3 is 19 residues. The CDR3 sequence is CASSAPIYERTYTVNEQFF. The CDR3 coding sequence is TGTGCCAGCAGCGCACCGATTTACGAGCGGACGTATACGGTCAATGAGCAGTTCTTC. Using reference TRBV9 and TRBJ2-1 for the parts outside the CDR3, the full variable domain is DSGVTQTPKHLITATGQRVTLRCSPRSGDLSVYWYQQSLDQGLQFLIQYYNGEERAKGNILERFSAQQFPDLHSELNLSSLELGDSALYFCASSAPIYERTYTVNEQFFGPGTRLTVL.

The chain joins TRBV6-5 to TRBJ2-2, with 7 bases matching TRBD1. This CDR3 is 15 amino acids long. V dropped 6 bases and J dropped 6; count of bases not matched to a gene: 10. Germline CDR1 is MNHEY and CDR2 is SVGAGI. CDR3 sequence (DNA): TGTGCCAGCAGATTAGACAGGGAGCTGGCCGGGGAGCTGTTTTTT. Amino acid sequence: CASRLDRELAGELFF.

V gene TRBV7-7 combines with J gene TRBJ2-2, with D perhaps matching TRBD2 (7 bases). V gave up 5 bases and J gave up 0 bases, with 22 bases separating them. There are 19 residues in the CDR3. Looked up from germline, CDR1 is SSHAT and CDR2 is FNYEAQ (reference sequence). As DNA, the CDR3 is TGTGCCAGCAGCCCTACGTGGCGGGGGCGTTTCGCGAACACCGGGGAGCTGTTTTTT. Translating gives CASSPTWRGRFANTGELFF.

The chain combines TRBV7-9 with TRBJ2-1; D unclear. Germline lookup yields CDR1 SEHNR and CDR2 FQNEAQ (reference sequence). The CDR3 is made up of 15 amino acids. V was trimmed by 0 bases and J by 2 bases, leaving 8 bases between them. The CDR3 loop reads CASSLATQPYNEQFF. The CDR3 region has the DNA TGTGCCAGCAGCTTAGCGACACAACCCTACAATGAGCAGTTCTTC.

This clone has more than one count but fewer than ten. The V call is TRBV28, the J call TRBJ2-5; D gene uncertain. The CDR3 has 14 residues. Germline assignment: CDR1 MDHEN and CDR2 SYDVKM. V lost 2 bases and J lost 4, with 11 bases in between. The CDR3 DNA follows: TGTGCCAGCAGTTTAAATTTCTCCCCAGAGACCCAGTACTTC. Amino acid sequence: CASSLNFSPETQYF.

This clone was seen a few times. The chain combines TRBV4-2 with TRBJ2-1, with D maybe TRBD2 (5 bases). There are 15 residues in the CDR3. Trimming shortened V by 0 bases and J by 3 bases, and 9 bases separated the two germline ends. In germline, CDR1 is LGHNA, CDR2 YNFKEQ. The CDR3: CASSQDSDYYNEQFF. The CDR3 DNA sequence: TGTGCCAGCAGCCAAGATTCAGACTACTACAATGAGCAGTTCTTC.

The chain joins TRBV28 to TRBJ2-3; D is possibly TRBD1 (5 bases). Germline lookup yields CDR1 MDHEN and CDR2 SYDVKM. V lost 8 bases, J lost 3 bases, and 12 bases lay in between. This CDR3 has 13 residues. Here the CDR3 reads CASLIPGTDTQYF. In DNA form, the CDR3 reads TGTGCCAGCCTAATTCCAGGGACAGATACGCAGTATTTT.

V usage is TRBV9 and J usage is TRBJ2-5; 9 bases map to TRBD2. Looked up from germline, CDR1 is SGDLS and CDR2 is YYNGEE. The CDR3 is 16 residues long. V lost 0 bases to trimming and J lost 5 bases; unmatched junction nucleotides: 8. CDR3 amino acids: CASSVGIAGARETQYF. In DNA form, the CDR3 reads TGTGCCAGCAGCGTAGGAATAGCGGGGGCTCGGGAGACCCAGTACTTC.

The V and J genes are TRBV7-2 and TRBJ1-4, with D hard to call. Trimming cost V 1 base and J 8 bases, with 5 bases left between them. Germline V gene sequence: CDR1 SGHTA, CDR2 FQGNSA. There are 12 residues in the CDR3. The CDR3 DNA reads TGTGCCAGCAGCTTAGGGCGGGAAAAACTGTTTTTT. Its protein is CASSLGREKLFF.

This clone has only a few counts. The rearrangement joins TRBV6-6 to TRBJ1-5; possible D gene TRBD1, 5 bases. Germline lookup yields CDR1 MNHNY and CDR2 SVGAGI (reference sequence). V gave up 7 bases and J gave up 2 bases, with 15 bases separating them. This CDR3 is 15 amino acids long. CDR3 DNA: TGTGCCAGCACCGGGCAGGGTGTGGGCAATCAGCCCCAGCATTTT. Translating gives CASTGQGVGNQPQHF.